These T cell receptor beta chains were read from a single sample in a study of beta chain features in type 1 diabetes. Libraries were prepared by immunoSEQ multiplex PCR; TCRdb keeps only in-frame clonotypes and omits some of them. The table has about 150,000 clones, more than 9.5% seen once. The sample was central memory CD4+ T cells from blood. These receptors originate from a young man in good health. Each CDR3 is given with its conserved first and last residue. Fields, in order: clone size, V gene, D gene, J gene, CDR3 length, CDR3 protein, CDR3 DNA. A D gene is named only where the DNA matches it firmly. Expanded clones are given a class, and other clones once, few, many or no size at all.

few	TRBV4-1	TRBD2	TRBJ2-5	17	CASSQGTSRGGRETQYF	TGCGCCAGCAGCCAAGGCACATCGCGGGGGGGCAGGGAGACCCAGTACTTC
-	TRBV28	-	TRBJ2-7	11	CASTILGEQYF	TGTGCCAGCACCATCCTCGGCGAGCAGTACTTC
few	TRBV28	TRBD2	TRBJ2-7	14	CASRVAGGAYEQYF	TGTGCCAGCAGAGTAGCGGGAGGAGCCTACGAGCAGTACTTC
many	TRBV27	TRBD1	TRBJ1-2	13	CASSLDNRGGYTF	TGTGCCAGCAGTTTAGATAACAGGGGAGGCTACACCTTC
medium-sized	TRBV10-3	-	TRBJ2-1	13	CAISESDSYEQFF	TGTGCCATCAGTGAGTCGGACAGCTATGAGCAGTTCTTC
-	TRBV20-1	-	TRBJ2-3	11	CSARKADTQYF	TGCAGTGCTAGAAAGGCAGATACGCAGTATTTT
-	TRBV28	TRBD1	TRBJ2-4	17	CASRLRGTGDAKNIQYF	TGTGCCAGCAGGCTAAGAGGGACAGGGGACGCCAAAAACATTCAGTACTTC
-	TRBV4-2	-	TRBJ2-1	15	CASSQAAAVNNEQFF	TGTGCCAGCAGCCAAGCCGCAGCGGTTAACAATGAGCAGTTCTTC
-	TRBV28	TRBD1	TRBJ1-2	15	CASSLSPGQGNGYTF	TGTGCCAGCAGTTTATCGCCGGGACAGGGTAACGGCTACACCTTC
few	TRBV15	-	TRBJ2-3	12	CATSRVRDTQYF	TGTGCCACCAGCAGAGTTAGAGATACGCAGTATTTT
-	TRBV5-1	-	TRBJ2-1	16	CASRLDGRGSYNEQFF	TGCGCCAGCAGATTAGATGGGCGCGGGTCCTACAATGAGCAGTTCTTC
few	TRBV30	TRBD1	TRBJ2-7	13	CAWKTGQGYEQYF	TGTGCCTGGAAAACGGGACAGGGTTACGAGCAGTACTTC
few	TRBV28	TRBD1	TRBJ2-5	15	CASTAPGQGARAQYF	TGTGCCAGCACCGCACCGGGACAGGGGGCTCGGGCCCAGTACTTC
-	TRBV7-9	-	TRBJ2-3	14	CASSLEVWADTQYF	TGTGCCAGCAGCTTAGAGGTTTGGGCAGATACGCAGTATTTT
few	TRBV30	TRBD1	TRBJ1-1	13	CASDRGRKTEAFF	TGTGCCTCAGACAGGGGGCGTAAGACTGAAGCTTTCTTT
few	TRBV9	-	TRBJ2-5	13	CASSVVGKETQYF	TGTGCCAGCAGCGTAGTTGGAAAAGAGACCCAGTACTTC
-	TRBV28	-	TRBJ2-7	14	CASSLGGGSYEQYF	TGTGCCAGCAGTTTGGGGGGCGGCTCCTACGAGCAGTACTTC
few	TRBV18	TRBD1	TRBJ2-7	14	CASSLGQEIYEQYF	TGTGCCAGCTCACTCGGACAGGAGATCTACGAGCAGTACTTC
few	TRBV6-1	-	TRBJ2-5	11	CASGGQETQYF	TGTGCCAGCGGAGGTCAAGAGACCCAGTACTTC
few	TRBV7-2	-	TRBJ2-1	15	CASSPPLAGGNEQFF	TGTGCCAGCAGCCCACCGTTAGCTGGAGGCAATGAGCAGTTCTTC
-	TRBV4-3	TRBD2	TRBJ2-7	15	CASSQGTSSSYEQYF	TGCGCCAGCAGCCAAGGGACTAGCTCATCCTACGAGCAGTACTTC
few	TRBV21-1	-	TRBJ2-7	15	CASSYPARGTYEQYF	TGTGCCAGCAGCTATCCCGCCAGGGGAACCTACGAGCAGTACTTC
-	TRBV9	-	TRBJ1-6	16	CASSVGPSSYNSPLHF	TGTGCCAGCAGCGTAGGGCCGAGCTCCTATAATTCACCCCTCCACTTT
-	TRBV7-9	TRBD2	TRBJ2-7	16	CASSPATSGAVYEQYF	TGTGCCAGCAGCCCCGCGACTAGCGGGGCGGTCTACGAGCAGTACTTC
-	TRBV11-3	-	TRBJ2-5	12	CASSLGGRTQYF	TGTGCCAGCAGCTTAGGTGGGAGGACCCAGTACTTC
-	TRBV5-6	-	TRBJ2-5	13	CASSLGRDETQYF	TGTGCCAGCAGCTTGGGCAGGGACGAGACCCAGTACTTC
-	TRBV28	-	TRBJ1-1	14	CASSQGRGNTEAFF	TGTGCCAGCAGTCAGGGGAGGGGAAACACTGAAGCTTTCTTT
few	TRBV5-4	-	TRBJ2-2	13	CASSTPNTGELFF	TGTGCCAGCAGTACTCCGAACACCGGGGAGCTGTTTTTT
-	TRBV4-2	-	TRBJ2-5	16	CASSQSQRRPPETQYF	TGTGCCAGCAGCCAATCACAGCGAAGACCCCCAGAGACCCAGTACTTC
-	TRBV28	TRBD1	TRBJ1-5	16	CASSKLGQANNQPQHF	TGTGCCAGCAGCAAGCTGGGACAGGCTAACAATCAGCCCCAGCATTTT
few	TRBV19	-	TRBJ1-2	13	CASRRTVNYGYTF	TGTGCCAGTAGGAGGACAGTGAACTATGGCTACACCTTC
many	TRBV5-1	-	TRBJ1-2	13	CASSVTKNYGYTF	TGCGCCAGCAGCGTTACAAAGAACTATGGCTACACCTTC
few	TRBV10-3	TRBD1	TRBJ1-2	12	CATPGTDYGYTF	TGTGCCACCCCCGGGACAGACTATGGCTACACCTTC
many	TRBV28	TRBD1	TRBJ1-2	12	CASRGTVLGYTF	TGTGCCAGCAGGGGGACAGTTCTTGGCTACACCTTC
-	TRBV29-1	-	TRBJ1-6	18	CSVEDGVNEDSYNSPLHF	TGCAGCGTTGAAGATGGGGTTAACGAAGACTCCTATAATTCACCCCTCCACTTT
few	TRBV7-9	-	TRBJ2-1	12	CASSSQGREQFF	TGTGCCAGCAGCTCTCAGGGACGGGAGCAGTTCTTC
-	TRBV6-6	-	TRBJ2-7	14	CASSYSLNSYEQYF	TGTGCCAGCAGTTACTCGTTAAACTCCTACGAGCAGTACTTC
few	TRBV5-1	TRBD1	TRBJ2-1	12	CASSLTTGDEFF	TGCGCCAGCAGCTTGACGACAGGGGATGAGTTCTTC
-	TRBV9	-	TRBJ1-6	13	CASSGSLNSPLHF	TGTGCCAGCAGCGGTAGTCTCAATTCACCCCTCCACTTT
-	TRBV6-1	-	TRBJ1-1	16	CASSEMGHILSTEAFF	TGTGCCAGCAGTGAAATGGGACACATATTGAGTACTGAAGCTTTCTTT
few	TRBV29-1	-	TRBJ2-4	13	CSVEEGGKNIQYF	TGCAGCGTTGAAGAGGGGGGCAAGAACATTCAGTACTTC
few	TRBV28	-	TRBJ2-5	16	CASTPTVRAFIGTQYF	TGTGCCAGCACCCCTACCGTACGGGCCTTCATCGGGACCCAGTACTTC
-	TRBV7-9	TRBD1	TRBJ2-5	14	CASSPRQGQETQYF	TGTGCCAGCAGCCCGAGACAGGGCCAAGAGACCCAGTACTTC
-	TRBV28	-	TRBJ1-2	12	CASSFKGYGYTF	TGTGCCAGCAGTTTTAAGGGCTATGGCTACACCTTC